A selection of T cell receptor beta chains follows, all from one sample in a study of T cell changes during pregnancy in multiple sclerosis. Clones were read by immunoSEQ multiplex PCR, and TCRdb kept only the in-frame ones, dropping some. The repertoire holds tens of thousands of clones, with around 90% as singletons. The material was CD4+ T cells from peripheral blood mononuclear cells, obtained in the second trimester of pregnancy. The receptors were sampled from a female donor with multiple sclerosis, enrolled in a pregnancy study. Each CDR3 is given without its conserved first and last residue. Fields, in order: V gene, CDR3 length, CDR3 protein.

V: TRBV19
length: 13
CDR3: ASSIGTGFVYGYT

V: TRBV28
length: 12
CDR3: ASSRTGGEETQY

V: TRBV29-1
length: 12
CDR3: SARRLAGYNEQF

V: TRBV19
length: 14
CDR3: ASTRLGTAMNTEAF

V: TRBV7-9
length: 12
CDR3: ASSSQVYGGGAF

V: TRBV12-5
length: 11
CDR3: ASGFKGVGEQY

V: TRBV19
length: 13
CDR3: ASRVGQGAVDEQY

V: TRBV6-6
length: 12
CDR3: ASSYPGGYNEQF

V: TRBV6-1
length: 9
CDR3: ASSGEYGYT

V: TRBV28
length: 14
CDR3: ASSLPGQGGSDTQY

V: TRBV18
length: 12
CDR3: ASSYGQGAGEQY

V: TRBV19
length: 14
CDR3: ASSSITSGSAHEQY

V: TRBV18
length: 12
CDR3: ASSPTTGNNEQF

V: TRBV29-1
length: 10
CDR3: SVERGHYGYT

V: TRBV30
length: 12
CDR3: AWSVFGRGREQY

V: TRBV19
length: 11
CDR3: ASTDREPYGYT

V: TRBV28
length: 13
CDR3: ASSLIGAPTYGYT

V: TRBV7-6
length: 11
CDR3: ASRDPGTGELF

V: TRBV5-1
length: 14
CDR3: ASSSDRGDGGNTIY

V: TRBV19
length: 14
CDR3: ASSTQGAETKNIQY

V: TRBV7-6
length: 15
CDR3: ASSLAKGTGRYNEQF

V: TRBV28
length: 10
CDR3: AAGTVQETQY

V: TRBV19
length: 12
CDR3: ASNGAGGQETQY

V: TRBV18
length: 11
CDR3: ASSRVPYNEQF

V: TRBV2
length: 19
CDR3: ASREIARTSGTQLSYNEQF

V: TRBV10-3
length: 13
CDR3: AISESEGQGSPLH

V: TRBV6-1
length: 9
CDR3: ASRGQGPQH

V: TRBV9
length: 16
CDR3: ASSVESRGATKDYGYT

V: TRBV28
length: 12
CDR3: ASSFPGAMDEQY

V: TRBV5-1
length: 11
CDR3: ASSFDSNYGYT